A selection of T cell receptor beta chains follows, all from one sample in a study of T cells in Graves' hyperthyroidism and ophthalmopathy. Using its own MiXCR run on the multiplex PCR reads, TCRdb lists one record per CDR3 protein. The profile covers about 360,000 distinct CDR3 sequences, with roughly 12% appearing a single time and less than 25% taken by the ten largest. The sample consisted of blood. These receptors originate from a man aged 25-45 years with Graves' hyperthyroidism that later progressed to Graves' ophthalmopathy. The CDR3 runs from the conserved cysteine through the conserved F or W. A D gene is named only where the DNA matches it firmly. Size is omitted from some rows. Given values are once, few, many or a class for expanded clones.

CDR3 DNA: TGTGCCAGCAGTACTTACAGTCCTATGAACACTGAAGCTTTCTTT
CDR3 protein: CASSTYSPMNTEAFF
clone size: many
J gene: TRBJ1-1
V gene: TRBV27
D gene: NA

CDR3 DNA: TGTGCCAGCAGTTACGCCACTTCCTATGGCTACACCTTC
CDR3 protein: CASSYATSYGYTF
clone size: many
J gene: TRBJ1-2
V gene: TRBV6-2/TRBV6-3
D gene: NA

CDR3 DNA: TGTGCCAGCTCCATGGGGCAGTACTTC
CDR3 protein: CASSMGQYF
clone size: many
J gene: TRBJ2-7
V gene: TRBV12-3/TRBV12-4
D gene: NA

CDR3 DNA: TGTGCCACCGCGACCCTGCGGCCCCAGCATTTT
CDR3 protein: CATATLRPQHF
clone size: many
J gene: TRBJ1-5
V gene: TRBV27
D gene: NA

CDR3 DNA: TGCAGCGTTGACGAGAACACTGAAGCTTTCTTT
CDR3 protein: CSVDENTEAFF
clone size: NA
J gene: TRBJ1-1
V gene: TRBV29-1
D gene: NA

CDR3 DNA: TGTGCCAGCAGTGCCTGGGACAGGGGTAGCAATCAGCCCCAGCATTTT
CDR3 protein: CASSAWDRGSNQPQHF
clone size: few
J gene: TRBJ1-5
V gene: TRBV6-1
D gene: TRBD1

CDR3 DNA: TGCGCCAGCAGCCACCCCGGGACAGGGGCGAATGAGCAGTTCTTC
CDR3 protein: CASSHPGTGANEQFF
clone size: many
J gene: TRBJ2-1
V gene: TRBV4-1
D gene: TRBD1

CDR3 DNA: TGTGCTAGTGGTTTGGACCAGGGGGTAGGCGATGGCTACACCTTC
CDR3 protein: CASGLDQGVGDGYTF
clone size: many
J gene: TRBJ1-2
V gene: TRBV12-5
D gene: TRBD1

CDR3 DNA: TGTGCCAGCAGCCCATACGGGGGGGCGGCAGATACGCAGTATTTT
CDR3 protein: CASSPYGGAADTQYF
clone size: many
J gene: TRBJ2-3
V gene: TRBV11-2
D gene: TRBD2

CDR3 DNA: TGTGCCAGCTCACCGAGCGATCAGCCCCAGCATTTT
CDR3 protein: CASSPSDQPQHF
clone size: many
J gene: TRBJ1-5
V gene: TRBV18
D gene: NA

CDR3 DNA: TGTGCCAGCAGTGAAAGGTGGGGCTTGGCGGAAGCTTTCTTT
CDR3 protein: CASSERWGLAEAFF
clone size: many
J gene: TRBJ1-1
V gene: TRBV6-1
D gene: NA

CDR3 DNA: TGTGCCAGCAGCCGGGGAGGGGGCCTATCAACTAATGAAAAACTGTTTTTT
CDR3 protein: CASSRGGGLSTNEKLFF
clone size: many
J gene: TRBJ1-4
V gene: TRBV28
D gene: TRBD1

CDR3 DNA: TGTGCCAGCAGCCAAGGGGCGACTGAAGCTTTCTTT
CDR3 protein: CASSQGATEAFF
clone size: many
J gene: TRBJ1-1
V gene: TRBV3-1
D gene: NA

CDR3 DNA: TGCGCCAGCAGCTTGTACGGGTGGGAATACAATGAGCAGTTCTTC
CDR3 protein: CASSLYGWEYNEQFF
clone size: once
J gene: TRBJ2-1
V gene: TRBV5-1
D gene: NA

CDR3 DNA: TGTGCCAGCAGCAGGGGAACCGGGGAGCTGTTTTTT
CDR3 protein: CASSRGTGELFF
clone size: NA
J gene: TRBJ2-2
V gene: TRBV6-4
D gene: NA

CDR3 DNA: TGTGCCAGCATAGGCAGCTATGGCTACACCTTC
CDR3 protein: CASIGSYGYTF
clone size: NA
J gene: TRBJ1-2
V gene: TRBV9
D gene: NA

CDR3 DNA: TGTGCCAGCAGCTTAGGACGGGGGGGCCTCAATGAGCAGTTCTTC
CDR3 protein: CASSLGRGGLNEQFF
clone size: many
J gene: TRBJ2-1
V gene: TRBV7-2
D gene: TRBD2

CDR3 DNA: TGTGCCAGCAGTTACTCGACTGAGGGGCTCCAAGAGACCCAGTACTTC
CDR3 protein: CASSYSTEGLQETQYF
clone size: many
J gene: TRBJ2-5
V gene: TRBV6-8
D gene: NA

CDR3 DNA: TGTGCCAGCAGCCCTTGGGTCTACAATGAGCAGTTCTTC
CDR3 protein: CASSPWVYNEQFF
clone size: NA
J gene: TRBJ2-1
V gene: TRBV7-2
D gene: NA

CDR3 DNA: TGCGCCAGCAGCTCCCTCTCCGGGAACCAAGAGACCCAGTACTTC
CDR3 protein: CASSSLSGNQETQYF
clone size: few
J gene: TRBJ2-5
V gene: TRBV5-1
D gene: NA

CDR3 DNA: TGTGCCAGCAGCATGGGGGACAGGGAGACTTATACCCGCTCAGAGCAGTACTTC
CDR3 protein: CASSMGDRETYTRSEQYF
clone size: many
J gene: TRBJ2-7
V gene: TRBV27
D gene: TRBD1

CDR3 DNA: TGTGCCAGCAGGGCCTCCGTGGGACTAGCGGGGGTGAACAATGAGCAGTTCTTC
CDR3 protein: CASRASVGLAGVNNEQFF
clone size: NA
J gene: TRBJ2-1
V gene: TRBV11-2
D gene: TRBD2

CDR3 DNA: TGCAGCGCCACGGACGCGGGGTATGGCTACACCTTC
CDR3 protein: CSATDAGYGYTF
clone size: many
J gene: TRBJ1-2
V gene: TRBV29-1
D gene: NA

CDR3 DNA: TGCGCCAGCAGCCCCTCTAGCGGGGGGGCCTTTGATACGCAGTATTTT
CDR3 protein: CASSPSSGGAFDTQYF
clone size: NA
J gene: TRBJ2-3
V gene: TRBV5-1
D gene: TRBD2

CDR3 DNA: TGTGCCAGCAGTGTCCTTGACAGGAGTATTTATGGCTACACCTTC
CDR3 protein: CASSVLDRSIYGYTF
clone size: many
J gene: TRBJ1-2
V gene: TRBV2
D gene: NA

CDR3 DNA: TGTGCCACCAGTGATGCGGCTAGGGGGGGGGGTCCCCAAGAGACCCAGTACTTC
CDR3 protein: CATSDAARGGGPQETQYF
clone size: few
J gene: TRBJ2-5
V gene: TRBV24-1
D gene: NA

CDR3 DNA: TGTGCCAGCAGCCGAATCGGACAGAACTATGGCTACACCTTC
CDR3 protein: CASSRIGQNYGYTF
clone size: few
J gene: TRBJ1-2
V gene: TRBV6-1
D gene: NA

CDR3 DNA: TGTGCCAGCAGTTTATGGGCAGGGACCACAGATACGCAGTATTTT
CDR3 protein: CASSLWAGTTDTQYF
clone size: many
J gene: TRBJ2-3
V gene: TRBV28
D gene: NA

CDR3 DNA: TGTGCCATCCAATCTCCGGGCACAGATACGCAGTATTTT
CDR3 protein: CAIQSPGTDTQYF
clone size: many
J gene: TRBJ2-3
V gene: TRBV7-9
D gene: NA

CDR3 DNA: TGCAGCGTCCCTCAGGGGGAGGACACTGAAGCTTTCTTT
CDR3 protein: CSVPQGEDTEAFF
clone size: few
J gene: TRBJ1-1
V gene: TRBV29-1
D gene: TRBD1

CDR3 DNA: TGTGCCAGCGGCGGCGTGAACATTCAGTACTTC
CDR3 protein: CASGGVNIQYF
clone size: NA
J gene: TRBJ2-4
V gene: TRBV11-3
D gene: NA

CDR3 DNA: TGCAGCGTTGAAGGGGATTTAGAGACCCAGTACTTC
CDR3 protein: CSVEGDLETQYF
clone size: NA
J gene: TRBJ2-5
V gene: TRBV29-1
D gene: NA

CDR3 DNA: TGTGCCAGCAGCTCCGGGACTAGCGCCGGTGAGACCCAGTACTTC
CDR3 protein: CASSSGTSAGETQYF
clone size: many
J gene: TRBJ2-5
V gene: TRBV5-5
D gene: TRBD2

CDR3 DNA: TGTGCCAGCAGGGTTTACAGCTCCTACGAGCAGTACTTC
CDR3 protein: CASRVYSSYEQYF
clone size: many
J gene: TRBJ2-7
V gene: TRBV6-1
D gene: NA

CDR3 DNA: TGTGCCACCAAGGGACTAGCGTGGGAGACCCAGTACTTC
CDR3 protein: CATKGLAWETQYF
clone size: NA
J gene: TRBJ2-5
V gene: TRBV19
D gene: TRBD2

CDR3 DNA: TGTGCTAGTGGTTTGTCGTCCCTCGGGGAGCTGTTTTTT
CDR3 protein: CASGLSSLGELFF
clone size: few
J gene: TRBJ2-2
V gene: TRBV12-5
D gene: NA

CDR3 DNA: TGCGCCAGCAGCGGGACAGGGGGCCGGTACGAGCAGTACTTC
CDR3 protein: CASSGTGGRYEQYF
clone size: many
J gene: TRBJ2-7
V gene: TRBV5-1
D gene: TRBD1

CDR3 DNA: TGTGCCAGCAGCTTAGCCCCGCAACCGAACACCGGGGAGCTGTTTTTT
CDR3 protein: CASSLAPQPNTGELFF
clone size: many
J gene: TRBJ2-2
V gene: TRBV7-9
D gene: NA

CDR3 DNA: TGCAGTGCTAGTTCCCCCCAGAAGTTGGAATGGACCGGGGAGCTGTTTTTT
CDR3 protein: CSASSPQKLEWTGELFF
clone size: many
J gene: TRBJ2-2
V gene: TRBV20-1
D gene: NA

CDR3 DNA: TGTGCCAGCTCACCAAGGAGTCTCAATGAGCAGTTCTTC
CDR3 protein: CASSPRSLNEQFF
clone size: NA
J gene: TRBJ2-1
V gene: TRBV18
D gene: NA

CDR3 DNA: TGCAGCGTTTCGTCCATAGGGCAGGATCAGCCCCAGCATTTT
CDR3 protein: CSVSSIGQDQPQHF
clone size: many
J gene: TRBJ1-5
V gene: TRBV29-1
D gene: NA

CDR3 DNA: TGTGCCAGCAGTTATGGACAGGGTAGCTCTGGGGCCAACGTCCTGACTTTC
CDR3 protein: CASSYGQGSSGANVLTF
clone size: few
J gene: TRBJ2-6
V gene: TRBV12-3/TRBV12-4
D gene: TRBD1